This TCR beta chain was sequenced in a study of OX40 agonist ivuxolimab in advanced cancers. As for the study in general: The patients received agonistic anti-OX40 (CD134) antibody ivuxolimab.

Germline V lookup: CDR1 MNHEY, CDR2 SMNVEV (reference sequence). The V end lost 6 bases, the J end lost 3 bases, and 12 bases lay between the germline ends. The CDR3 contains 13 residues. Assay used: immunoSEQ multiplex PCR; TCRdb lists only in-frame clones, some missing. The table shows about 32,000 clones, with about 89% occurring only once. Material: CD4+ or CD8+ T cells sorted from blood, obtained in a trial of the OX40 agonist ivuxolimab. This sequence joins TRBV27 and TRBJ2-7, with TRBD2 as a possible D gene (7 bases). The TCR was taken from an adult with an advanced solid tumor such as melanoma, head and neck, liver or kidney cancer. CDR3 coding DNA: TGTGCCAGCAGGGGGGGGGCCCTCTACGAGCAGTACTTC. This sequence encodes CASRGGALYEQYF.